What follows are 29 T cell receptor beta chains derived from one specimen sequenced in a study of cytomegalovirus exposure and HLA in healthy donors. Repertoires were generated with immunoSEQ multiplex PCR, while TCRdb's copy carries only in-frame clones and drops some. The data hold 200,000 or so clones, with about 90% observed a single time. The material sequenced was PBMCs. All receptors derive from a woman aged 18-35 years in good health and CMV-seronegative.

This CDR3 is CASNHFPGQGSYEQYF. The CDR3 coding sequence is TGTGCCAGCAACCATTTTCCGGGACAGGGGAGCTACGAGCAGTACTTC. V gene TRBV11-2 combines with J gene TRBJ2-7, with 10 bases identical to TRBD1. Germline V gene sequence: CDR1 SGHAT, CDR2 FQNNGV. The junction had 12 bases not matched to a gene; V was cut back by 7 bases and J by 3 bases. This CDR3 comprises 16 residues.

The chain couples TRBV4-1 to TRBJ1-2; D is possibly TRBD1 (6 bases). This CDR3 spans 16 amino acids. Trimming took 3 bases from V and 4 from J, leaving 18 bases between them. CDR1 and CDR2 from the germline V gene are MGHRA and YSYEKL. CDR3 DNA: TGCGCCAGCAGCCAGCCTACAGGGAGGGGTAGCTATGGCTACACCTTC. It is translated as CASSQPTGRGSYGYTF.

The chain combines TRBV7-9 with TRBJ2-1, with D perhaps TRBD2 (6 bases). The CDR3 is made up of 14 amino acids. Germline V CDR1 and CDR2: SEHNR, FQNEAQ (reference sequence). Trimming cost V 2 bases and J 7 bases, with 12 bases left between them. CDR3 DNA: TGTGCCAGCAGCTTAACAAGCCGGGAGAATGAGCAGTTCTTC. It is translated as CASSLTSRENEQFF. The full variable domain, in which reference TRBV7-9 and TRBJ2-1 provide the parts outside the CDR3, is DTGVSQNPRHKITKRGQNVTFRCDPISEHNRLYWYRQTLGQGPEFLTYFQNEAQLEKSRLLSDRFSAERPKGSFSTLEIQRTEQGDSAMYLCASSLTSRENEQFFGPGTRLTVL.

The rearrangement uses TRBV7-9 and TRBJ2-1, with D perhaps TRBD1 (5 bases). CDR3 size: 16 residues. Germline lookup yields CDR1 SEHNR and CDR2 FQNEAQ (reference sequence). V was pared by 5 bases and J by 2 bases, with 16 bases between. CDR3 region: CASSPLGAKTYNEQFF. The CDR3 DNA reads TGTGCCAGCAGCCCCCTTGGGGCCAAAACCTACAATGAGCAGTTCTTC.

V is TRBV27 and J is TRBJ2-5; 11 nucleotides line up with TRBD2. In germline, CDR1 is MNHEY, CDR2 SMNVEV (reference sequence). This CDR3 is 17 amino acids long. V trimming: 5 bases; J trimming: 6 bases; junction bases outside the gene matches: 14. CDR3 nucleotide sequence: TGTGCCAGCAGTCCGTTAGGTAGCGGGAGGGTTGGGCAGACCCAGTACTTC. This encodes CASSPLGSGRVGQTQYF.

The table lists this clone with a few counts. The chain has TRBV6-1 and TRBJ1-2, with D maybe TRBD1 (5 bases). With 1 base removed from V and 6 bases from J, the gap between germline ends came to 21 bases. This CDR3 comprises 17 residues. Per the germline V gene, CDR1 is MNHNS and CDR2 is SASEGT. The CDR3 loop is CASSEEFGVAGYHGYTF. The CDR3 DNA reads TGTGCCAGCAGTGAAGAGTTTGGGGTTGCAGGGTATCATGGCTACACCTTC.

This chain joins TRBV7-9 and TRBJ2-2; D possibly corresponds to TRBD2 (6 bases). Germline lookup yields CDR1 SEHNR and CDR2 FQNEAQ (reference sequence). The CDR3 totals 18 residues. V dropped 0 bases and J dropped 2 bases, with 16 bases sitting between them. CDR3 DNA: TGTGCCAGCAGCTTAGCCGGCGGGATTGAAAGAAACACCGGGGAGCTGTTTTTT. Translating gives CASSLAGGIERNTGELFF.

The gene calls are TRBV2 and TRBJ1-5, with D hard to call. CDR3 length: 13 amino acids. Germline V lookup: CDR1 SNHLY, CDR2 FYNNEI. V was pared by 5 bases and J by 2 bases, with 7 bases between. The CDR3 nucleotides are TGTGCCAGCAGTACTCAGGGCAATCAGCCCCAGCATTTT. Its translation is CASSTQGNQPQHF.

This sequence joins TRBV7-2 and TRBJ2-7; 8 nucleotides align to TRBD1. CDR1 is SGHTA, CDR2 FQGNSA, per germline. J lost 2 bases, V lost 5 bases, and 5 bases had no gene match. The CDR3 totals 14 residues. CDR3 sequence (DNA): TGTGCCAGCAGCCCCTCCAGGGGGCCCTACGAGCAGTACTTC. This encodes CASSPSRGPYEQYF.

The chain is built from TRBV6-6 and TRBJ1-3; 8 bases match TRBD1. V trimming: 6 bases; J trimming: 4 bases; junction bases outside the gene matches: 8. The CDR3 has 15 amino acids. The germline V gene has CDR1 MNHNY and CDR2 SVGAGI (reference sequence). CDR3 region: CASSPRQGTGNTIYF. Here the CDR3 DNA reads TGTGCCAGCAGCCCACGACAGGGGACCGGAAACACCATATATTTT.

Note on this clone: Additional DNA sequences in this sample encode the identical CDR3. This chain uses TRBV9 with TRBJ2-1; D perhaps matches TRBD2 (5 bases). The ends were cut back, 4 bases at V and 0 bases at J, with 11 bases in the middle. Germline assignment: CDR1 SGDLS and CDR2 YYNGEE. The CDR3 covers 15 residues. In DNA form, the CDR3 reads TGTGCCAGCAGCCCGAGTGGGAGCTCCTACAATGAGCAGTTCTTC. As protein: CASSPSGSSYNEQFF.

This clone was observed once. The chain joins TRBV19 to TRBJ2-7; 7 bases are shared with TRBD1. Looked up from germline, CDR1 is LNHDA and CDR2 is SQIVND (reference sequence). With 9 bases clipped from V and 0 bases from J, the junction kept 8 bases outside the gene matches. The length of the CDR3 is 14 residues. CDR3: CASATGAPSYEQYF. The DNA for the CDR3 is TGTGCCAGCGCCACAGGGGCCCCCTCCTACGAGCAGTACTTC.

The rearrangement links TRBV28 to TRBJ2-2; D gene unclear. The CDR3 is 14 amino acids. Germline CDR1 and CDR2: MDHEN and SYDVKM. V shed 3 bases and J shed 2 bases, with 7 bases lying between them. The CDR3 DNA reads TGTGCCAGCAGTTTGGGCCTAAACACCGGGGAGCTGTTTTTT. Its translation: CASSLGLNTGELFF.

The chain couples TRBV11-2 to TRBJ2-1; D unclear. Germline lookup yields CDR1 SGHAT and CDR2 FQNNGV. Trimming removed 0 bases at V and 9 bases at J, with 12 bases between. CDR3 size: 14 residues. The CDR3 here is CASSLDYGSLEQFF. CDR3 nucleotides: TGTGCCAGCAGCTTAGATTACGGTAGTCTTGAGCAGTTCTTC. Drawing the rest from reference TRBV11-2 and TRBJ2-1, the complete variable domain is EAGVAQSPRYKIIEKRQSVAFWCNPISGHATLYWYQQILGQGPKLLIQFQNNGVVDDSQLPKDRFSAERLKGVDSTLKIQPAKLEDSAVYLCASSLDYGSLEQFFGPGTRLTVL.

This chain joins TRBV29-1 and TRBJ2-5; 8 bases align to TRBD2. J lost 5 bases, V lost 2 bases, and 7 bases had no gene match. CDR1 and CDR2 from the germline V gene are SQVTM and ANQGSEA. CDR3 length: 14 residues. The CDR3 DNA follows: TGCAGCGTTGAATCGAGCGGGAGCGGGGAGACCCAGTACTTC. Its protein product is CSVESSGSGETQYF.

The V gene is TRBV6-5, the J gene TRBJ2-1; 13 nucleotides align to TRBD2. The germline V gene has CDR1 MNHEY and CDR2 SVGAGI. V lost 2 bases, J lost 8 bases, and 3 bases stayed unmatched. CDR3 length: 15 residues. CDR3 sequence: CASSYDGLAGDEQFF. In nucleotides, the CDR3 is TGTGCCAGCAGTTACGACGGACTAGCGGGAGATGAGCAGTTCTTC.

CDR3 residues: CASSLLAANNEQFF. CDR3 nucleotide sequence: TGTGCCAGCAGCCTACTAGCGGCAAACAATGAGCAGTTCTTC. V usage is TRBV27 and J usage is TRBJ2-1, with TRBD2 identical over 8 bases. The CDR3 is made up of 14 amino acids. V gave up 6 bases and J gave up 5 bases; unmatched junction bases: 6. The germline CDR1 and CDR2 sequences are MNHEY and SMNVEV (reference sequence).

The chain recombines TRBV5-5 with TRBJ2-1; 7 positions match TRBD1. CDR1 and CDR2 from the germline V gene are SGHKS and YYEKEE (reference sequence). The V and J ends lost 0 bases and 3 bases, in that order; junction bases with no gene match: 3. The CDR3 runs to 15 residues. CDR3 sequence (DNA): TGTGCCAGCAGCTTGGTTGGGACAGTCTACAATGAGCAGTTCTTC. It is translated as CASSLVGTVYNEQFF.

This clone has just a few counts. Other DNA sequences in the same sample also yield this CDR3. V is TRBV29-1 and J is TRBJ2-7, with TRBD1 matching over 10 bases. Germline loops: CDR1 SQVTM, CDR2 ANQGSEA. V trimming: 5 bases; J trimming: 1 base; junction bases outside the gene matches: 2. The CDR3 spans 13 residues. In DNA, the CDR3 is TGCAGCGTTCGGGACAGGGGATCCTACGAGCAGTACTTC. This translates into CSVRDRGSYEQYF.

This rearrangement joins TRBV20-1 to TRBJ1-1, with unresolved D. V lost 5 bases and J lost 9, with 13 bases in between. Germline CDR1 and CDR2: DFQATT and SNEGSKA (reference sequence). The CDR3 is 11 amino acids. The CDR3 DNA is TGCAGTGCTTCTGACCAGGTTAAAGCTTTCTTT. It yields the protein CSASDQVKAFF.

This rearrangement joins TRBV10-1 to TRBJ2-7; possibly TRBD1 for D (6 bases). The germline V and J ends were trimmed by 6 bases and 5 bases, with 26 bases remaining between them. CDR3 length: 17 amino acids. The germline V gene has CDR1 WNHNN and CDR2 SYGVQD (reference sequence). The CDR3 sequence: CASSALGGTGSFDEQYF. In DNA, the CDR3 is TGCGCCAGCAGCGCCTTAGGAGGTACAGGGTCGTTCGACGAGCAGTACTTC.

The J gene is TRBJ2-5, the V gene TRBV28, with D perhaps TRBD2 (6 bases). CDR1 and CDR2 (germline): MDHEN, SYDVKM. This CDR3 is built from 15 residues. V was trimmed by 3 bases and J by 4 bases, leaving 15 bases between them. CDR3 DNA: TGTGCCAGCAGTTTGCCCTTGGGGCGGGGAGAGACCCAGTACTTC. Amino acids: CASSLPLGRGETQYF.

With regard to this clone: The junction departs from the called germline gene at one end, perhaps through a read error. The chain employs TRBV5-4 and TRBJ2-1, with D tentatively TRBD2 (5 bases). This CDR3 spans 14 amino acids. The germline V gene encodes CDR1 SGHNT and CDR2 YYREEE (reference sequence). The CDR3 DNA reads TGTGCCAACAGCCGGGAAAGCTCCTACAATGAGCAGTTCTTC. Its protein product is CANSRESSYNEQFF.

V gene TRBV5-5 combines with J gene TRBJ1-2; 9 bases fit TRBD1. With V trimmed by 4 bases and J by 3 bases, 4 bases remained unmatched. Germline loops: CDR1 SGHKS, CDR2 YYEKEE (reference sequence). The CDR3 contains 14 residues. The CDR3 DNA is TGTGCCAGCAGCCACAGGGGGCAAGACTATGGCTACACCTTC. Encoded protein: CASSHRGQDYGYTF.

The DNA for the CDR3 is TGTGCCAGCAGCTTAGATGGGACTAGCGGGAGCACAGATACGCAGTATTTT. This codes for CASSLDGTSGSTDTQYF. J is TRBJ2-3 and V is TRBV11-3; TRBD2 agrees at 12 bases. Germline CDR1 SGHNT, CDR2 YENEEA. Losses at the gene ends were 0 bases for V and 0 bases for J; bases not matched to a gene: 1. The CDR3 spans 17 residues.

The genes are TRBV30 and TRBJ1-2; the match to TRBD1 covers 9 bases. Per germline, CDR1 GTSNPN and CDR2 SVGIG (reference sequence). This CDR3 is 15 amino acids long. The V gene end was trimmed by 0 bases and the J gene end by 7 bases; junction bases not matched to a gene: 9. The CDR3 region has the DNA TGTGCCTGGAGTGTCGTGGACAGGGGAGTTGGTGGCTACACCTTC. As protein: CAWSVVDRGVGGYTF.

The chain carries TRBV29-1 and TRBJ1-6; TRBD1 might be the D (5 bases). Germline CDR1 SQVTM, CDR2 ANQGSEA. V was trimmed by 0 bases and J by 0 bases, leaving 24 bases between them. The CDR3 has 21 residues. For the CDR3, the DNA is TGCAGCGTTGAAGATCATAGATTCGGGGGGGACCCCAGCTCCTATAATTCACCCCTCCACTTT. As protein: CSVEDHRFGGDPSSYNSPLHF.

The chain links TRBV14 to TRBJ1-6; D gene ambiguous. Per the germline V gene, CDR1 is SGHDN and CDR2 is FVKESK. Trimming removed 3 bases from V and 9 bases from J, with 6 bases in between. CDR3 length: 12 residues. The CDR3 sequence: CASSHPGSPLHF. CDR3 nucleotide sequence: TGTGCCAGCAGCCACCCAGGTTCACCCCTCCACTTT.

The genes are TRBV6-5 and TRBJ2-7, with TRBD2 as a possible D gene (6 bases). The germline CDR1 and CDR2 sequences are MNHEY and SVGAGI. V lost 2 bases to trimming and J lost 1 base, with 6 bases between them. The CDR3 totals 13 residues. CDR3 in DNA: TGTGCCAGCAGTTACGGACTATCCTACGAGCAGTACTTC. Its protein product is CASSYGLSYEQYF.